One TCR beta chain is described in this entry. Its antigen is as yet unknown. CDR3 length: 14 amino acids. The germline V gene encodes CDR1 SGHTA and CDR2 FQGNSA. Trimming removed 5 bases at V and 6 bases at J, with 14 bases between. TCRdb processed the multiplex PCR reads anew with MiXCR; each CDR3 protein has one entry. Of some 100,000 distinct CDR3 sequences in the sample, 21% were seen once. Axillary draining lymph nodes of breast cancer patients supplied the node samples. This specimen belongs to a study of breast tumors, draining lymph nodes, adjacent tissues. Study observations and caveats: The data were judged consistent with most tumor T cells coming from lymph node and expanding in tumor. The lymph node origin of tumor T cells was framed as consistent with a hypothesis, not demonstrated.

The chain is built from TRBV7-2 and TRBJ2-1; either TRBD1 or TRBD2 may fit D (5 bases each). Sequences were obtained from axillary lymph node tissue. This clonotype was obtained from a female donor with breast cancer. Some clones in this sample may be carry-over from other donors' samples. The CDR3 region has the DNA TGTGCCAGCAGCGGATATGGGGGAAGCAATGAGCAGTTCTTC. Translating it yields CASSGYGGSNEQFF. Full variable domain (rest looked up from reference TRBV7-2 and TRBJ2-1): GAGVSQSPSNKVTEKGKDVELRCDPISGHTALYWYRQSLGQGLEFLIYFQGNSAPDKSGLPSDRFSAERTGGSVSTLTIQRTQQEDSAVYLCASSGYGGSNEQFFGPGTRLTVL.